Described below is a single T cell receptor (beta chain) sequence and its context. This record belongs to a study of blood T cell repertoires in COVID-19. The V and J ends lost 5 bases and 1 base respectively, with 11 bases between them. CDR3 length: 14 residues. CDR1 is LGHDT and CDR2 is YNNKEL in the germline V gene (reference sequence). TCRdb's table, derived via immunoSEQ multiplex PCR, lists solely in-frame clones and lacks some. The table records around 340,000 clones, roughly 90% of them present only once. Sequences were obtained from PBMCs or T cells enriched from blood (not recorded which). The sequence was collected from a woman aged 25 to 39 who had been exposed to COVID-19. This chain links TRBV3-1 (or the pseudogene TRBV3-2) with TRBJ1-1; D is unclear. This CDR3 is CASSFGIWNTEAFF. CDR3 nucleotide sequence: TGTGCCAGCAGCTTCGGGATTTGGAACACTGAAGCTTTCTTT.